This TCR beta chain came from a study of shared clonotypes between healthy human individuals. Only a few counts were recorded for this clone. Method: immunoSEQ multiplex PCR; TCRdb's copy keeps in-frame clones and lacks some. In the table there are hundreds of thousands of clones, roughly nine tenths of which are singletons. Cells designated naive CD8 were CD45RO-negative and were positively selected for CCR7, with terminally differentiated effector memory CD45RA+ cells excluded. The sample was naive CD8+ T cells sorted from blood. The receptor's source is a man aged 25 to 40 in good health.

The CDR3 bases are TGTGCCAGTAGTTGGGACAGGGGTGGTGAGCAGTACTTC. This translates into CASSWDRGGEQYF. The V gene is TRBV19, the J gene TRBJ2-7; 10 nucleotides match TRBD1. Germline loops: CDR1 LNHDA, CDR2 SQIVND (reference sequence). V dropped 5 bases and J dropped 7; count of bases not matched to a gene: 5. The CDR3 totals 13 residues.